The clone carrying this T cell receptor (beta chain) was seen only a few times. No antigen is known for it. The whole isolated RNA underwent reverse transcription, so sequencing captured expressed TCRB transcripts. Measured with immunoSEQ multiplex PCR; TCRdb has only the in-frame clones, and not every one. The table includes about 290,000 clones, around 7.3% detected once. The data stem from a study of beta chain features in type 1 diabetes. Study-wide context: Across all samples, over 85 million sorted cells were examined.

The CDR3 length is 14 residues. The germline V gene has CDR1 SGHRS and CDR2 YFSETQ. The V end lost 5 bases, the J end lost 4 bases, and 15 bases lay between the germline ends. Sorting gave populations that all exceeded 95% purity. Study-wide points: For patients, the naive, central memory and Treg TCRB repertoires appeared more alike than for healthy donors.

This clonotype was obtained from a woman under 30 in good health. Sequencing was performed on central memory CD4+ T cells from blood. V and J are TRBV5-1 and TRBJ1-2; weak D call: TRBD1 (5 bases). The DNA of the CDR3 is TGCGCCAGCAGAACCGGGACGGAACTCTATGGCTACACCTTC. It translates to CASRTGTELYGYTF.